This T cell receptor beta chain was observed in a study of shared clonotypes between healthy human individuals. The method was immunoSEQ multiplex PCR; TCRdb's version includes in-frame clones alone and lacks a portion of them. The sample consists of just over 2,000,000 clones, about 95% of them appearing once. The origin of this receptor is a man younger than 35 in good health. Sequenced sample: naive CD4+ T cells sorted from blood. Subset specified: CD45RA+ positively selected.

The CDR3 DNA sequence: TGTGCCAGCAGCCCCGGGACAGGCTTGTCCTATGGCTACACCTTC. This sequence encodes CASSPGTGLSYGYTF. V usage is TRBV28 and J usage is TRBJ1-2, with 8 bases fitting TRBD1. CDR1 MDHEN and CDR2 SYDVKM come from the germline V gene. CDR3 length: 15 amino acids. J gave up 4 bases and V 6 bases, and 10 bases lay outside the gene matches.